Shown below are 14 T cell receptor beta chains from a single sample sequenced in a study of T cell responses to AZD1222 COVID-19 vaccine. Libraries were prepared by immunoSEQ multiplex PCR; TCRdb keeps only in-frame clonotypes and omits some of them. The table includes 75,000 to 95,000 clones, around 84% detected once. The starting material was peripheral blood, obtained 28 days after the second AZD1222 dose. These receptors all come from an adult who received the AZD1222 COVID-19 vaccine.

The chain couples TRBV10-3 to TRBJ1-5, with 7 bases fitting TRBD1. The CDR3 runs to 15 residues. Germline CDR1 and CDR2: ENHRY and SYGVKD. V lost 0 bases, J lost 5 bases, and 4 bases stayed unmatched. The CDR3 loop is CAISESGGWDQPQHF. For the CDR3, the DNA is TGTGCCATCAGTGAGTCAGGGGGCTGGGATCAGCCCCAGCATTTT.

The gene calls are TRBV15 and TRBJ1-2, with TRBD1 matching over 10 bases. The CDR3 length is 16 residues. The V and J ends lost 4 bases and 4 bases, in that order; junction bases with no gene match: 9. Germline assignment: CDR1 LNHNV and CDR2 YYDKDF (reference sequence). The DNA of the CDR3 is TGTGCCACCAGCATTCCCGGGACAGGGGTGGTCTATGGCTACACCTTC. Protein sequence: CATSIPGTGVVYGYTF.

The chain links TRBV7-6 to TRBJ2-1; TRBD2 matches 9 bases. The CDR3 has 17 amino acids. Germline V lookup: CDR1 SGHVS, CDR2 FNYEAQ. Germline trimming cut 3 bases from V and 5 bases from J; bases unmatched to any gene: 11. The CDR3 nucleotides read TGTGCCAGCAGCTTTCCTATAGCGGGAGTAGCCCACAATGAGCAGTTCTTC. Translated: CASSFPIAGVAHNEQFF.

The chain couples TRBV7-8 to TRBJ1-1; 8 bases align to TRBD1. The CDR3 totals 13 residues. In germline, CDR1 is SGHVS, CDR2 FQNEAQ. Germline trimming cut 1 base from V and 7 bases from J; bases unmatched to any gene: 2. CDR3: CASSLGQGYEAFF. The CDR3 DNA follows: TGTGCCAGCAGCTTAGGACAGGGGTATGAAGCTTTCTTT.

CDR3 region: CASSLQIGTGDKNGYTF. CDR3 nucleotides: TGCGCCAGCAGCCTACAAATAGGGACAGGGGATAAGAATGGCTACACCTTC. The chain joins TRBV4-1 to TRBJ1-2; TRBD1 aligns across 10 bases. J was trimmed by 6 bases and V by 4 bases; bases with no gene match: 14. The CDR3 extends over 17 amino acids. Germline V gene sequence: CDR1 MGHRA, CDR2 YSYEKL.

The CDR3 protein is CATQTGGLNQPQHF. The CDR3 nucleotides are TGTGCCACTCAGACAGGGGGCCTCAATCAGCCCCAGCATTTT. This chain uses TRBV27 with TRBJ1-5, with 10 nucleotides matching TRBD1. Per germline, CDR1 MNHEY and CDR2 SMNVEV (reference sequence). Trimming took 10 bases from V and 3 from J; bases not matched to a gene: 6. CDR3 length: 14 amino acids.

This chain uses TRBV4-2 with TRBJ2-1, with D tentatively TRBD1 (6 bases). Deletions cut 4 bases from V and 8 bases from J, with 15 bases between. From germline, CDR1 is LGHNA and CDR2 YNFKEQ. CDR3 length: 14 amino acids. CDR3 amino acids: CASSPQGGGDEQFF. Here the CDR3 DNA reads TGTGCCAGCAGCCCACAAGGTGGGGGCGATGAGCAGTTCTTC.

The V gene is TRBV10-2, the J gene TRBJ1-1, with TRBD1 as a possible D gene (5 bases). Deletions cut 5 bases from V and 0 bases from J, with 7 bases between. In germline, CDR1 is WSHSY, CDR2 SAAADI. The CDR3 has 13 amino acids. The DNA for the CDR3 is TGCGCCAGCAGTATACAGGTGAACACTGAAGCTTTCTTT. As protein: CASSIQVNTEAFF.

J is TRBJ1-4 and V is TRBV6-6, with 10 bases that match TRBD1. Germline CDR1 MNHNY, CDR2 SVGAGI (reference sequence). Trimming removed 6 bases from V and 7 bases from J; junction bases left unmatched: 5. CDR3 size: 14 residues. CDR3 sequence (DNA): TGTGCCAGCAGACACGGACAGGGGGGTGAAAAACTGTTTTTT. Translated: CASRHGQGGEKLFF.

This sequence joins TRBV2 and TRBJ1-5, with D possibly TRBD1 on 6 matching bases. CDR1 SNHLY and CDR2 FYNNEI come from the germline V gene. CDR3 length: 14 residues. Trimming cost V 8 bases and J 0 bases, with 11 bases left between them. The CDR3, as DNA: TGTGCCAGCGGGGGGCTGAGTAGCAATCAGCCCCAGCATTTT. This encodes CASGGLSSNQPQHF.

The chain recombines TRBV28 with TRBJ2-7, with 10 bases matching TRBD2. After removal of 5 bases from V and 3 bases from J, the junction contained 4 bases not matched to a gene. Germline V lookup: CDR1 MDHEN, CDR2 SYDVKM. The CDR3 totals 14 residues. CDR3 in amino acids: CASSGSGRHYEQYF. In nucleotides, the CDR3 is TGTGCCAGCAGTGGTAGCGGGAGGCACTACGAGCAGTACTTC.

This chain connects TRBV6-2 or TRBV6-3 to TRBJ2-7; D is uncertain. V lost 5 bases, J lost 3 bases, and 14 bases lay in between. CDR3 length: 14 amino acids. Germline CDR1 is MNHEY and CDR2 is SVGEGT. The CDR3 is CASSGMGILYEQYF. CDR3 coding DNA: TGTGCCAGCAGTGGTATGGGGATCCTCTACGAGCAGTACTTC.

The CDR3 sequence: CASSKVSSNTEAFF. The CDR3, as DNA: TGTGCCAGTAGTAAAGTTTCGTCGAACACTGAAGCTTTCTTT. The rearrangement uses TRBV19 and TRBJ1-1; D unclear. From germline, CDR1 is LNHDA and CDR2 SQIVND (reference sequence). Trimming stripped 4 bases from V and 1 base from J, with 10 bases between. CDR3 length: 14 residues.

The chain uses TRBV11-2 and TRBJ2-7, with a tentative D call TRBD2 (5 bases). This CDR3 has 14 residues. Germline V CDR1 and CDR2: SGHAT, FQNNGV. Trimming removed 3 bases at V and 2 bases at J, with 11 bases between. The CDR3 sequence is CASSFFGGAYEQYF. Written as DNA, the CDR3 is TGTGCCAGCAGCTTTTTCGGAGGCGCCTACGAGCAGTACTTC.